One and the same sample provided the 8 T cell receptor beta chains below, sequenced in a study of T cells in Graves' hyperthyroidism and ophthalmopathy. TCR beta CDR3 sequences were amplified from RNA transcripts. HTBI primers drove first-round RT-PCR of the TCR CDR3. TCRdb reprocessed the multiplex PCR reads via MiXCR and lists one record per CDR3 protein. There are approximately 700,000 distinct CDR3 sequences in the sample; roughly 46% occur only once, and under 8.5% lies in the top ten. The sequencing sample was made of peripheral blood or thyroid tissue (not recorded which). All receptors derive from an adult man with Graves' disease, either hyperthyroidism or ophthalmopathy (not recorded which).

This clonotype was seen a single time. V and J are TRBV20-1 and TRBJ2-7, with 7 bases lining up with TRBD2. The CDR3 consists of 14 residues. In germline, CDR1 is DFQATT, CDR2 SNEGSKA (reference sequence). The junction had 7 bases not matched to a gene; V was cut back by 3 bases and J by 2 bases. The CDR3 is CSASMGGKAYEQYF. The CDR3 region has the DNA TGCAGTGCTAGCATGGGGGGGAAGGCCTACGAGCAGTACTTC.

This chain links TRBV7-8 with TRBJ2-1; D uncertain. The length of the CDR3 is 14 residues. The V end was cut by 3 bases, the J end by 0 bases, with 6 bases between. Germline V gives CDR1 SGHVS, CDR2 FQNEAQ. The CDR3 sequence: CASSFYSSYNEQFF. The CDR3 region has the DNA TGTGCCAGCAGCTTCTACAGCTCCTACAATGAGCAGTTCTTC.

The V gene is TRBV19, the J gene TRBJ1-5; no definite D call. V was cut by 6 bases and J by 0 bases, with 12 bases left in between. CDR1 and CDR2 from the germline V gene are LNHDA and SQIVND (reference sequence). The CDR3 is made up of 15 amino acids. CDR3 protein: CASSLQIYSNQPQHF. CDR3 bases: TGTGCCAGTAGCCTTCAGATTTATAGCAATCAGCCCCAGCATTTT.

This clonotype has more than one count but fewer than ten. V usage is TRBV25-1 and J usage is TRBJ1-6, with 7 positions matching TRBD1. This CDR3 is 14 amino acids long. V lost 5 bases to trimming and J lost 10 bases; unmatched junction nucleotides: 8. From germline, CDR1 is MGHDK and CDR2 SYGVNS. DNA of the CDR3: TGTGCCAGCAGTTTCGGCAGGGGGGAGTCACCCCTCCACTTT. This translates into CASSFGRGESPLHF.

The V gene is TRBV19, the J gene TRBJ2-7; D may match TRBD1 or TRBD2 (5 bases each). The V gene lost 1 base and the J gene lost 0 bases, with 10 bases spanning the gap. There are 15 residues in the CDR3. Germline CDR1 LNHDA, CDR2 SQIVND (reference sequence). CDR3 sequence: CASSIVGESSYEQYF. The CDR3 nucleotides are TGTGCCAGTAGTATAGTAGGGGAGAGCTCCTACGAGCAGTACTTC.

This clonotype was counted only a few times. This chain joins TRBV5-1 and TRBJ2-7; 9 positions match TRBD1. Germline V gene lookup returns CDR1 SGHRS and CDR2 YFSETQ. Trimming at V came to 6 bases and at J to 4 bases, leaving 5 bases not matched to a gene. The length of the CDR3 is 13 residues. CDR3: CASTPGQGYEQYF. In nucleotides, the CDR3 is TGCGCCAGCACCCCCGGACAGGGGTACGAGCAGTACTTC.

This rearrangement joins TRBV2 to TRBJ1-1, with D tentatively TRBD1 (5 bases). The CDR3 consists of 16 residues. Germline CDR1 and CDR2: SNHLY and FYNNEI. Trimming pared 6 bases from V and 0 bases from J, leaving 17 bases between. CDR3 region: CASSRSVGTVNTEAFF. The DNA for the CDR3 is TGTGCCAGCAGCAGGAGCGTAGGGACGGTGAACACTGAAGCTTTCTTT.

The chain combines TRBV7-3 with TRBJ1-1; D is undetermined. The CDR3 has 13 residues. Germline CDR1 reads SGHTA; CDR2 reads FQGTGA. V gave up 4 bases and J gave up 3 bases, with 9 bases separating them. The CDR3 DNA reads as TGTGCCAGCAGCTCCCTCGGCGACACTGAAGCTTTCTTT. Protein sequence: CASSSLGDTEAFF.